These T cell receptor beta chains were read from a single sample in a study of chemoradiotherapy in HPV16-positive cancers. TCRdb keeps only in-frame clones here, not all; method: immunoSEQ multiplex PCR. The sample yields about 12,000 clones, 76% seen once. This specimen was collected from a patient who underwent chemoradiotherapy. These receptor sequences come from a human donor with HPV-associated anogenital cancer. Each CDR3 is given with its conserved first and last residue. Each record gives: J gene, D gene, V gene, clone size, CDR3 protein, CDR3 DNA. The D gene is left open where the match is weak. Size tells how often a clone was seen (once, few, many) or the class of an expanded clone, and some rows leave it out.

>TRBJ1-2|.|TRBV7-6|.
CASSNSDRSLDGYTF
TGTGCCAGCAGCAACAGCGACAGGTCCTTGGATGGCTACACCTTC
>TRBJ1-2|.|TRBV30|.
CAWSVRRGAGYTF
TGTGCCTGGAGTGTACGTCGGGGGGCTGGCTACACCTTC
>TRBJ1-1|.|TRBV7-9|.
CASSLFESTEAFF
TGTGCCAGCAGCCTATTCGAAAGCACTGAAGCTTTCTTT
>TRBJ2-3|.|TRBV6-5|once
CASSGPSTDTQYF
TGTGCCAGCAGTGGACCCTCCACAGATACGCAGTATTTT
>TRBJ1-4|TRBD1|TRBV5-1|few
CASSRDSPWGEKLFF
TGCGCCAGCAGCCGGGACAGCCCCTGGGGTGAAAAACTGTTTTTT
>TRBJ2-7|.|TRBV4-1|.
CASSEGTVGYEQYF
TGCGCCAGCAGCGAAGGGACCGTTGGCTACGAGCAGTACTTC
>TRBJ2-1|.|TRBV28|.
CASSYSGITNEQFF
TGTGCCAGCAGTTATTCAGGGATTACCAATGAGCAGTTCTTC
>TRBJ2-7|TRBD2|TRBV7-3|.
CASSLTSGGANEQYF
TGTGCCAGCAGCTTGACGAGCGGGGGGGCTAACGAGCAGTACTTC
>TRBJ1-2|.|TRBV5-5|.
CASSLSTDGYTF
TGTGCCAGCAGCTTGTCTACGGATGGCTACACCTTC
>TRBJ2-7|TRBD1|TRBV4-2|.
CASSQEGQIYEQYF
TGTGCCAGCAGCCAAGAGGGACAGATCTACGAGCAGTACTTC
>TRBJ1-6|.|TRBV13|.
CASSLGLTGVDSPLHF
TGTGCCAGCAGCTTAGGCCTAACGGGGGTCGATTCACCCCTCCACTTT
>TRBJ1-5|TRBD1|TRBV19|.
CASSVPPRGTGDRQPQHF
TGTGCCAGTAGTGTCCCGCCCCGGGGGACAGGGGACAGGCAGCCCCAGCATTTT
>TRBJ1-1|.|TRBV19|.
CASSQRGGNTEAFF
TGTGCCAGTAGTCAACGGGGGGGGAACACTGAAGCTTTCTTT
>TRBJ2-2|.|TRBV10-3|.
CAISDRGRSNTGELFF
TGTGCCATCAGTGATCGGGGCAGGTCGAACACCGGGGAGCTGTTTTTT
>TRBJ1-2|.|TRBV18|.
CASSPGYNRLDYGYTF
TGTGCCAGCTCACCAGGGTATAATCGACTGGACTATGGCTACACCTTC
>TRBJ1-5|TRBD1|TRBV4-1|.
CASSQDNRGDSNQPQHF
TGCGCCAGCAGCCAAGATAACAGGGGGGATAGCAATCAGCCCCAGCATTTT
>TRBJ1-1|.|TRBV30|once
CAWSPQSTTEAFF
TGTGCCTGGAGCCCACAAAGTACAACGGAAGCTTTCTTT
>TRBJ1-2|.|TRBV5-1|.
CASSTTRDGNIYTF
TGCGCCAGCAGCACTACCCGGGACGGGAACATCTACACCTTC
>TRBJ2-5|.|TRBV6-6|.
CASSYTGGLETQYF
TGTGCCAGCAGTTATACGGGGGGCCTGGAGACCCAGTACTTC
>TRBJ2-1|.|TRBV6-1|.
CASSETGWGEQFF
TGTGCCAGCAGTGAAACTGGGTGGGGTGAGCAGTTCTTC
>TRBJ2-1|.|TRBV15|.
CATSRAGVNEQFF
TGTGCCACCAGCAGGGCAGGGGTCAATGAGCAGTTCTTC
>TRBJ2-3|TRBD2|TRBV18|.
CASSLATSGGQPGRTRTDTQYF
TGTGCCAGCTCACTGGCGACTAGCGGGGGCCAACCCGGGCGAACCCGCACAGATACGCAGTATTTT
>TRBJ2-7|TRBD2|TRBV5-4|once
CASSLPGLAVGEQYF
TGTGCCAGCAGCTTACCTGGACTAGCGGTGGGGGAGCAGTACTTC
>TRBJ2-5|.|TRBV5-1|.
CASSLTSLEETQYF
TGCGCCAGCAGCTTGACTAGCCTTGAGGAGACCCAGTACTTC
>TRBJ2-7|TRBD1|TRBV6-6|.
CASHGTGGTEQYF
TGTGCCAGCCACGGGACAGGGGGTACCGAGCAGTACTTC
>TRBJ2-2|.|TRBV10-3|once
CAISGTENTGELFF
TGTGCCATCAGTGGGACAGAGAACACCGGGGAGCTGTTTTTT
>TRBJ2-5|.|TRBV5-1|.
CASRGQRGIQETQYF
TGCGCCAGTCGAGGGCAAAGGGGTATCCAAGAGACCCAGTACTTC
>TRBJ1-3|.|TRBV7-2|.
CASSPLASGNTIYF
TGTGCCAGCAGCCCGCTGGCTTCTGGAAACACCATATATTTT
>TRBJ1-1|TRBD1|TRBV27|.
CASSPGQRTFF
TGTGCCAGCAGTCCGGGACAGAGGACTTTCTTT
>TRBJ2-7|.|TRBV4-2|.
CASSHSEGGRTTPYEQYF
TGTGCCAGCAGCCATTCGGAAGGAGGGAGAACAACCCCCTACGAGCAGTACTTC
>TRBJ2-1|.|TRBV9|once
CASTAEGSSYNEQFF
TGTGCCAGCACCGCAGAGGGGAGCTCCTACAATGAGCAGTTCTTC
>TRBJ1-2|.|TRBV6-4|.
CASSDSAGGYTF
TGTGCCAGCAGTGACTCGGCAGGCGGCTACACCTTC
>TRBJ2-1|.|TRBV29-1|.
CSVGKQNNEQFF
TGCAGCGTTGGTAAACAGAACAATGAGCAGTTCTTC
>TRBJ1-3|.|TRBV6-1|once
CASSRTGPGNTIYF
TGTGCCAGCAGTCGAACAGGACCTGGAAACACCATATATTTT
>TRBJ2-1|.|TRBV10-3|.
CAISEPGGNEQFF
TGTGCCATCAGTGAGCCCGGGGGAAATGAGCAGTTCTTC
>TRBJ1-2|TRBD1|TRBV29-1|.
CSVAGTATFYGYTF
TGCAGCGTTGCGGGGACAGCAACGTTCTATGGCTACACCTTC
>TRBJ2-7|.|TRBV5-8|.
CASSRRGPTYEQYF
TGTGCCAGCAGCCGTAGGGGCCCAACCTACGAGCAGTACTTC
>TRBJ1-3|TRBD1|TRBV15|.
CATADRAGNTIYF
TGTGCCACCGCGGACAGGGCAGGAAACACCATATATTTT
>TRBJ2-2|TRBD1|TRBV7-3|.
CASSLTRTGGGELFF
TGTGCCAGCAGCTTAACCAGGACAGGGGGCGGGGAGCTGTTTTTT
>TRBJ2-5|.|TRBV6-6|.
CASSTGDPAGQETQYF
TGTGCCAGCAGTACCGGGGACCCGGCGGGCCAAGAGACCCAGTACTTC
>TRBJ1-5|.|TRBV7-9|.
CASSPDRADQPQHF
TGTGCCAGCAGCCCAGATAGGGCGGATCAGCCCCAGCATTTT
>TRBJ2-1|.|TRBV10-1|.
CASSEAVYNEQFF
TGCGCCAGCAGTGAAGCCGTCTACAATGAGCAGTTCTTC
>TRBJ2-3|TRBD2|TRBV6-4|.
CASSPRGSGVGDTQYF
TGTGCCAGCAGTCCCCGGGGTAGCGGGGTAGGAGATACGCAGTATTTT
>TRBJ2-5|.|TRBV2|.
CASTSTGETQYF
TGTGCCAGCACTTCGACGGGAGAGACCCAGTACTTC
>TRBJ2-2|.|TRBV5-6|.
CASSLGFLTGELFF
TGTGCCAGCAGCTTGGGCTTTCTCACCGGGGAGCTGTTTTTT